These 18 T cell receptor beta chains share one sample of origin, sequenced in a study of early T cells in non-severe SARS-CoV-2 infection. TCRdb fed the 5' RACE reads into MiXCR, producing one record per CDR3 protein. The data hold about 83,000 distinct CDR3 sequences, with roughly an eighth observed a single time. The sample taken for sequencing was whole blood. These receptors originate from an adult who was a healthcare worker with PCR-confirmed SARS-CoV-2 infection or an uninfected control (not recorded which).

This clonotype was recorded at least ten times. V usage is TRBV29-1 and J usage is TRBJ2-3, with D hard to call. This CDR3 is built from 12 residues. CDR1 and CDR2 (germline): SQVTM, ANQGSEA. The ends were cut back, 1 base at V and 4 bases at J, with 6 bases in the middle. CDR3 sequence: CSVEGAADTQYF. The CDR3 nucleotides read TGCAGCGTTGAAGGGGCGGCAGATACGCAGTATTTT.

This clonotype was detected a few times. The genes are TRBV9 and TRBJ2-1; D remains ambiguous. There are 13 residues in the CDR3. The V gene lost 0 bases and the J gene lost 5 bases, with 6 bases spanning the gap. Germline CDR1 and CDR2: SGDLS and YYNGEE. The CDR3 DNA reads TGTGCCAGCAGCGTAGAGGTCCACAATGAGCAGTTCTTC. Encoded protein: CASSVEVHNEQFF.

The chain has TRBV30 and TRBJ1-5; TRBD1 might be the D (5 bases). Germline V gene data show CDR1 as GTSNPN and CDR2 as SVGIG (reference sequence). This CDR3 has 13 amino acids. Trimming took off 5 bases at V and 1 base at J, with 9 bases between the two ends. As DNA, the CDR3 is TGTGCCTGGCGGGGACCGAGCAATCAGCCCCAGCATTTT. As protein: CAWRGPSNQPQHF.

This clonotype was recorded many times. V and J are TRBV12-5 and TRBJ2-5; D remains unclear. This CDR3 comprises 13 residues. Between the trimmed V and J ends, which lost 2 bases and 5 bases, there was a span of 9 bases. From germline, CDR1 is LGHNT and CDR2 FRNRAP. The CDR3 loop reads CASGLYSSETQYF. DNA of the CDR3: TGTGCTAGTGGTTTGTATAGCTCGGAGACCCAGTACTTC.

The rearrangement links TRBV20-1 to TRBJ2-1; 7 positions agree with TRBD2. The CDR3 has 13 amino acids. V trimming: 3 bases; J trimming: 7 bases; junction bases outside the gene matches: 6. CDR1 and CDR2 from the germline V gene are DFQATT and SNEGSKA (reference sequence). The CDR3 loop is CSARSGGENEQFF. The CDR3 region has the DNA TGCAGTGCTAGGAGTGGGGGGGAAAATGAGCAGTTCTTC.

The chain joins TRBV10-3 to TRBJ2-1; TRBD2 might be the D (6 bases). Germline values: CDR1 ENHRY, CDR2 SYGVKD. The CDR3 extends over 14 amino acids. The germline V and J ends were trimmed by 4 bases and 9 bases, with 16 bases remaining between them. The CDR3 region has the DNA TGTGCCATCAGTGGACTAGGTGGGGATGGTGAGCAGTTCTTC. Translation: CAISGLGGDGEQFF.

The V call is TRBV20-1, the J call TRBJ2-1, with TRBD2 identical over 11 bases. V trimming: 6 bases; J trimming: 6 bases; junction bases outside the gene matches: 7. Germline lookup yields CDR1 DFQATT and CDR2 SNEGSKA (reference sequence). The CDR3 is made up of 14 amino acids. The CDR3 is CSALLAGETNEQFF. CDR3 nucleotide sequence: TGCAGTGCGTTACTAGCGGGGGAGACCAATGAGCAGTTCTTC.

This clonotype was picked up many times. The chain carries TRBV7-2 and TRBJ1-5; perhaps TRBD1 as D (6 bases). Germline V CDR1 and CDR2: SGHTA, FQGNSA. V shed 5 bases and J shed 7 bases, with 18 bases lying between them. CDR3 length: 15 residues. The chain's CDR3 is CASSPTAPGAQPQHF. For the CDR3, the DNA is TGTGCCAGCAGCCCCACAGCCCCAGGGGCCCAGCCCCAGCATTTT. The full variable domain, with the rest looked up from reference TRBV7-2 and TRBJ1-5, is GAGVSQSPSNKVTEKGKDVELRCDPISGHTALYWYRQSLGQGLEFLIYFQGNSAPDKSGLPSDRFSAERTGGSVSTLTIQRTQQEDSAVYLCASSPTAPGAQPQHFGDGTRLSIL.

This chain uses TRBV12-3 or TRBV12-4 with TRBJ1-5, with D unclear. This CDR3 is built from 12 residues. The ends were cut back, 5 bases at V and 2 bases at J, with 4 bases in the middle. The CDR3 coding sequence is TGTGCCAGCAGTGAGCGCAATCAGCCCCAGCATTTT. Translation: CASSERNQPQHF.

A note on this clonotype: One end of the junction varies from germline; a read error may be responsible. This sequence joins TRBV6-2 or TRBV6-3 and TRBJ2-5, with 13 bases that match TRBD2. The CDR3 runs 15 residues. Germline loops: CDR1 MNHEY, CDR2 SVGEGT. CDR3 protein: CASSPTSGGAETQNF. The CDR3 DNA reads TGTGCCAGCAGTCCTACTAGCGGGGGGGCCGAGACCCAGAACTTC.

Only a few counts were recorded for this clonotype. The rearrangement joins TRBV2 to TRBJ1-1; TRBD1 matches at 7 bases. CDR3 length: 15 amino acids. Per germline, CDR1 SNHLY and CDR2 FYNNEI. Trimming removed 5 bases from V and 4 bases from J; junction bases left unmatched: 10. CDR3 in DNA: TGTGCCAGCAGTCTCCGGGACAGTGGGGGCACTGAAGCTTTCTTT. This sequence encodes CASSLRDSGGTEAFF.

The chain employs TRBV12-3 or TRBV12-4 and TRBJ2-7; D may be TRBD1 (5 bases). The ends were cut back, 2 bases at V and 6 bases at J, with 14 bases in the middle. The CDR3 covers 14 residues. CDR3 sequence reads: CASSLSGAATEQYF. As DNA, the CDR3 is TGTGCCAGCAGTTTATCTGGGGCCGCAACCGAGCAGTACTTC.

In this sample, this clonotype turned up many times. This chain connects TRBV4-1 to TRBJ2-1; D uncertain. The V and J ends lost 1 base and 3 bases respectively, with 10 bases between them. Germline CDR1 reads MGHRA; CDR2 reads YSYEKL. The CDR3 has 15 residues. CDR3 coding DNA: TGCGCCAGCAGCCAAGTTCCCGGATACTACAATGAGCAGTTCTTC. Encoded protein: CASSQVPGYYNEQFF.

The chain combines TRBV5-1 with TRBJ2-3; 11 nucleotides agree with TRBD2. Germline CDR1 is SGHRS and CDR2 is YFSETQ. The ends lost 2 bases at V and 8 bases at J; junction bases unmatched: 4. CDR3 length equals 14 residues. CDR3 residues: CASSFVAGGITQYF. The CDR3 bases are TGCGCCAGCAGCTTCGTAGCGGGGGGGATTACGCAGTATTTT.

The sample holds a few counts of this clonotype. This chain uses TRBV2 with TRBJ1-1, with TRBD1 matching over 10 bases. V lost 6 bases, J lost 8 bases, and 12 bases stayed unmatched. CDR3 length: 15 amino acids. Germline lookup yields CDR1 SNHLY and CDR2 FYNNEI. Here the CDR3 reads CASSRDRGSSAEAFF. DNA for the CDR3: TGTGCCAGCAGCCGGGACAGGGGTTCGTCGGCGGAAGCTTTCTTT.

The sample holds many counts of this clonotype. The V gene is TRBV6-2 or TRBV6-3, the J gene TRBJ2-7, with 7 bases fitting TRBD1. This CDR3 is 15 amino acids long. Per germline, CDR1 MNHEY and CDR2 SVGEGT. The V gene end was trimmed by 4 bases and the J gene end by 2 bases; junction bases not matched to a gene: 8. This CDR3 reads CASSSGQVLTYEQYF. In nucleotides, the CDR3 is TGTGCCAGCAGTTCCGGACAGGTCCTCACCTACGAGCAGTACTTC.

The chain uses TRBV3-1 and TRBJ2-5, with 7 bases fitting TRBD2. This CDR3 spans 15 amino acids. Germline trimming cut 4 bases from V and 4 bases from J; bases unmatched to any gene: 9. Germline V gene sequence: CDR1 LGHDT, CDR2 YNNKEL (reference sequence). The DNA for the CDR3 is TGTGCCAGCAGCCGCGACGAGCGGGGTAGAGAGACCCAGTACTTC. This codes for CASSRDERGRETQYF.

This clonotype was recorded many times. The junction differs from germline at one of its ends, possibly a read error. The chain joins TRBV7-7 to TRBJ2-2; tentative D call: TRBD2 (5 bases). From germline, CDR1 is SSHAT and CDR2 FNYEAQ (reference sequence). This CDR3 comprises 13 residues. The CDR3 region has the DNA TGTGCTAGCAGCTCGAGGGTCGGCGGGGAGCTGTTTTTT. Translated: CASSSRVGGELFF.